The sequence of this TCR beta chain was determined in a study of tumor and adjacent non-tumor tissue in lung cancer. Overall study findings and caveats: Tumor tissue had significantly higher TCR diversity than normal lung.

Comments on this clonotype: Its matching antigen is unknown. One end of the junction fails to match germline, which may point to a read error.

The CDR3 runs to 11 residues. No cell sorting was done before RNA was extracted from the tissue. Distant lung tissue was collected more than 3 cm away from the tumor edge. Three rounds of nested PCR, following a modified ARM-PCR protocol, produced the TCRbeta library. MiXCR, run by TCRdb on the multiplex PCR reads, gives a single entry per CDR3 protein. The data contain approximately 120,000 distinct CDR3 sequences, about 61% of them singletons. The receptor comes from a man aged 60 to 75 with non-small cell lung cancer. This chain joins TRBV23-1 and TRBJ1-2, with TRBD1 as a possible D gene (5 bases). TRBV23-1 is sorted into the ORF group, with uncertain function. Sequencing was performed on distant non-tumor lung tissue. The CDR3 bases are TGCGCTAGCAGGACAAACTATGGCTACACCTTC. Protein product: CASRTNYGYTF.